Listed here are 8 T cell receptor beta chains from one sample, sequenced in a study of cytomegalovirus exposure and HLA in healthy donors (dated by TCRdb to the late 2010s). Library prep was done by the immunoSEQ multiplex PCR assay. TCRdb stores this immuneACCESS table with in-frame sequences only. Part of the clones is absent; in the studies checked, under half of the shortfall reflects unresolved V genes, and no reason is known for the rest. The sample table shows 250,000 to 350,000 clones, and about 85% are seen once. The top ten constitute 0.95% to 1.5% of the sample. The sample comprised PBMCs. These receptor sequences come from a woman aged 25 to 45 in good health and CMV-seropositive.

With regard to this clone: Additional DNA sequences in this sample encode the identical CDR3. CDR3 sequence (DNA): TGTGCCAGCTCCGGTGACAGCAATCAGCCCCAGCATTTT. Protein sequence: CASSGDSNQPQHF. J is TRBJ1-5 and V is TRBV6-1; D call uncertain. V dropped 8 bases and J dropped 1 base, with 9 bases sitting between them. This CDR3 spans 13 amino acids. The germline CDR1 and CDR2 sequences are MNHNS and SASEGT.

V usage is TRBV27 and J usage is TRBJ2-7; 8 bases are a match to TRBD2. Germline loops: CDR1 MNHEY, CDR2 SMNVEV (reference sequence). This CDR3 is built from 14 residues. The ends lost 5 bases at V and 3 bases at J; junction bases unmatched: 6. CDR3 DNA: TGTGCCAGCAGTGGAGGGACTAGTATCTACGAGCAGTACTTC. Encoded protein: CASSGGTSIYEQYF.

A few counts support this clone. This chain joins TRBV4-3 and TRBJ1-1; TRBD1 matches at 7 bases. This CDR3 region has 14 residues. V shed 6 bases and J 5 bases; nucleotides not matched to a gene: 9. Germline V lookup: CDR1 LGHNA, CDR2 YSLEER. The CDR3 nucleotides are TGCGCCAGCAGACCTGACAGGGTCGGGACTGAAGCTTTCTTT. This encodes CASRPDRVGTEAFF.

In its sample, this clone was seen once. V gene TRBV25-1 combines with J gene TRBJ2-1, with D tentatively TRBD1 or TRBD2 (5 bases each). This CDR3 is 17 amino acids long. CDR1 MGHDK and CDR2 SYGVNS come from the germline V gene. With 2 bases removed from V and 5 bases from J, the gap between germline ends came to 19 bases. The CDR3 spells CASSEGGRQTVDNEQFF. CDR3 coding DNA: TGTGCCAGCAGTGAAGGGGGACGCCAAACCGTCGACAATGAGCAGTTCTTC.

The chain joins TRBV30 to TRBJ2-5, with a weak D call TRBD2 (5 bases). Germline CDR1 GTSNPN, CDR2 SVGIG (reference sequence). The CDR3 length is 16 residues. Trimming removed 1 base from V and 5 bases from J, with 20 bases in between. CDR3 amino acids: CAWSGFRTRLFETQYF. The CDR3 DNA reads TGTGCCTGGAGTGGTTTTCGGACTCGTTTGTTTGAGACCCAGTACTTC.

The chain recombines TRBV19 with TRBJ2-7; D might be TRBD2 (6 bases). Germline CDR1 and CDR2: LNHDA and SQIVND (reference sequence). Between the trimmed V and J ends, which lost 4 bases and 7 bases, there was a span of 11 bases. This CDR3 has 12 amino acids. This CDR3 reads CASSTGGLEQYF. Written as DNA, the CDR3 is TGTGCCAGTAGTACCGGGGGTTTGGAGCAGTACTTC.

The rearrangement uses TRBV19 and TRBJ1-5; tentatively, D is TRBD1 (5 bases). Trimming took off 3 bases at V and 2 bases at J, with 5 bases between the two ends. The CDR3 contains 13 residues. Germline V CDR1 and CDR2: LNHDA, SQIVND (reference sequence). CDR3 DNA sequence: TGTGCCAGTAGTATGGGGGGCAATCAGCCCCAGCATTTT. The encoded protein is CASSMGGNQPQHF.

The rearrangement joins TRBV6-5 to TRBJ1-2, with TRBD1 matching over 10 bases. The CDR3 extends over 15 amino acids. CDR1 is MNHEY and CDR2 is SVGAGI in the germline V gene. V trimming: 2 bases; J trimming: 4 bases; junction bases outside the gene matches: 4. CDR3 amino acids: CASSYPGQGTYGYTF. The CDR3, as DNA: TGTGCCAGCAGTTACCCGGGACAGGGGACCTATGGCTACACCTTC.